This T cell receptor beta chain emerged from a study of identical twins. TCRdb itself ran the 5' RACE reads through MiXCR, one entry per CDR3 protein. The sample lists more than 400,000 distinct CDR3 sequences, 13% to 15% occurring once. There are 13 residues in the CDR3. Germline V gene lookup returns CDR1 SQVTM and CDR2 ANQGSEA. J gave up 7 bases and V 6 bases, and 3 bases lay outside the gene matches. Another study also made use of these data, one on yellow fever vaccine responses in identical twins. That work contributes: On the reported evidence, twins' vaccine T cell responses seemed partly convergent and partly personalized.

This TCR derives from a woman aged 18-29 years in good health. The V and J genes are TRBV29-1 and TRBJ2-7; 16 bases align to TRBD2. Sequencing was done on a sample of CD4+ T cells sorted from blood. The CDR3 is CSVGLAGGEEQYF. For the CDR3, the DNA is TGCAGCGTGGGACTAGCGGGAGGGGAAGAGCAGTACTTC.